This T cell receptor (beta chain) originates from a study of TIL therapy for anti-PD-1-resistant metastatic lung cancer. The time point was: pre-treatment sample, taken before nivolumab and TIL therapy. The tumor samples were excised metastases, mostly pleural nodules or supraclavicular lymph nodes. CDR1 GTSNPN and CDR2 SVGIG come from the germline V gene (reference sequence). Trimming removed 4 bases from V and 6 bases from J, with 6 bases in between. This CDR3 spans 11 amino acids. This was the immunoSEQ v3 assay. Profiling relied on immunoSEQ multiplex PCR, and the TCRdb table lists in-frame clones only, not all of them. This table holds 25,000 to 30,000 clones, 63% found once. This clone was counted only a few times.

The source material was tumor tissue, sampled at baseline. This chain links TRBV30 with TRBJ2-2, with D unclear. This receptor was obtained from a woman aged 30 to 85 with non-small cell lung cancer. CDR3 loop: CAWIGAGELFF. The DNA for the CDR3 is TGTGCCTGGATAGGAGCCGGGGAGCTGTTTTTT.